This TCR beta chain was sequenced during a study of blood T cell repertoires in COVID-19. Study background: Specimens from acute and convalescent COVID-19 originated in the United States, Italy and Spain.

Cohorts were determined from participant-reported clinical history. All recovered Cohort 3 donors got two negative PCRs, got clearance, or saw symptom resolution. The V end lost 4 bases, the J end lost 3 bases, and 12 bases lay between the germline ends. The germline gives CDR1 ENHRY, CDR2 SYGVKD. The CDR3 contains 14 residues. This clone was found a few times. In the source study's methods: Scientists estimated how many nucleated cells there were by amplifying reference gene primers. The table came from immunoSEQ multiplex PCR; TCRdb's copy has only in-frame clones and leaves some out. That table supplies the V and J calls and clone size; D and trimming were determined from the DNA. This repertoire shows 330,000 or so clones, roughly 90% found once; its top ten account for 18%.

This TCR derives from a woman in her thirties who had recovered from COVID-19. J is TRBJ1-2 and V is TRBV10-3; a possible D gene is TRBD1 (5 bases). Sequenced: PBMCs or T cells enriched from blood (not recorded which). This CDR3 is CAISGHPRDYGYTF. The CDR3 nucleotides read TGTGCCATCAGTGGCCATCCCAGGGACTATGGCTACACCTTC.